This T cell receptor beta chain appears in the sequencing data of a study of blood T cell repertoires in COVID-19 (dated by TCRdb to 2018 to 2021). As for the study more broadly: Collaborator samples came from the United States, Italy and Spain and covered acute and convalescent phases of COVID-19. The material from the prospective study consisted of cDNA or gDNA derived from T cells, B-cell-depleted T cells, or PBMCs. Deeply sampled blood TCRbeta repertoires from subjects exposed to, actively infected with, or recovered from COVID-19 were included in the dataset. The repertoires were released in a freely available public database meant as a resource for research on the immune response to SARS-CoV-2. Samples were obtained from the ongoing ImmuneRACE study (first 160 participants) and from about 1,300 subjects provided by 6 global collaborators. The sample metadata nearly always contained a de-identified subject ID, COVID-19 status, age in years and sex. HLA class I and class II types, where available, came from metadata supplied by the sample provider rather than from assay-based typing.

Enrolling through a virtual design, the prospective study's participants ranged in age from about 18 to 89 years and lived across roughly 23 United States geographic areas. Cohort assignment in the prospective study relied on participant-reported clinical history from a screening survey and a study questionnaire. Recovered participants in ImmuneRACE Cohort 3 were defined by two consecutive negative NP/OP PCR tests, clearance by a healthcare professional, or resolution of symptoms. Mobile phlebotomists in the prospective study collected whole blood, serum and a nasopharyngeal or oropharyngeal swab from every participant. Over a 2-month period, participants in the prospective study had the option of providing additional blood draws and questionnaires. Before DNA extraction, blood samples from the prospective study were shipped at room temperature or frozen. The CDR3 covers 14 residues, taking in both the cysteine and the phenylalanine. This entry keeps only the CDR3 DNA: 42 bases, framed from base 1. The germline V gene supplies CDR1 SGHRS and CDR2 YFSETQ. V is shortened by 0 bases, J by 0 bases, and the region joining them spans 6 bases.

The investigation overall reported the following: The amount of clinical and demographic metadata varied by source and participant and was provided uncurated.

TCRbeta CDR3 regions were amplified from genomic DNA by means of the immunoSEQ Assay, a bias-controlled multiplex PCR. Under the source paper's analysis protocol: Nucleated cell counts per sample were estimated from amplification of reference gene primers within the assay. Sequence reads were collapsed and filtered to measure the absolute abundance of every unique TCRbeta CDR3 rearrangement. For each sample, productive Simpson clonality was calculated as the square root of Simpson's diversity index across productive rearrangements. TCRdb limited this immuneACCESS table to in-frame rearrangements with V and J called. A share of clones is missing; checked studies link under half to unresolved V genes, and the rest is unexplained. That table furnishes V, J and clone size, whereas the DNA furnished D and trimming. The sample table lists fewer than 350,000 clones, roughly 89% of them with a count of one. The ten largest clones add up to 5.2% of the sample.

As concerns this clone: Which antigen it targets is not known. Nothing much larger sits one base from this clone, and base qualities are not available.

The material sequenced was PBMCs or T cells enriched from blood (not recorded which). The sequence links TRBV5-1 to TRBJ2-5; the D gene remains uncertain. The clonotype comes from a man between 60 and 70 years old who had recovered from COVID-19. The CDR3 is CASSLGQDQETQYF. The sequence in DNA is TGCGCCAGCAGCTTGGGACAAGACCAAGAGACCCAGTACTTC.